This T cell receptor (beta chain) was captured by sequencing in a study of shared clonotypes between healthy human individuals. Across the whole study: Each donor's CD8 memory used one plate, CD8 naive two, each CD4 subset three.

Findings and caveats of the study: With four donors compared, 4.5% to 6.5% of naive CD4 clonotypes were shared. The researchers took only blood, and tissue repertoires probably look different.

This clone has a single count. The antigen remains unidentified. An approximately 200 ng quantity of DNA, around 30,000 T cell genomes, went into the sorted-subset replicate PCRs. This table comes from immunoSEQ multiplex PCR, and its TCRdb copy is limited to in-frame clones, with some not included. The sample carries about 2.1 million clones, around 95% recorded once. The CDR3 loop spans 13 amino acids. Looked up from germline, CDR1 is GTSNPN and CDR2 is SVGIG (reference sequence). Trimming stripped 0 bases from V and 5 bases from J, with 11 bases between. Terminally differentiated effector memory CD45RA+ cells were left out of the naive CD8 fraction, which was CD45RO-negative and positively selected for CCR7.

Sequencing used naive CD8+ T cells from PBMCs. This receptor was taken from a man younger than 35 in good health. Some clones in this sample may be carry-over from other donors' samples. This chain links TRBV30 with TRBJ2-7, with D tentatively TRBD2 (5 bases). CDR3 coding DNA: TGTGCCTGGAGTGTAATCGAGGGAGACGAGCAGTACTTC. Residues: CAWSVIEGDEQYF.